This passage covers 19 T cell receptor beta chains from one sample sequenced in a study of blood T cell repertoires in COVID-19. TCRdb keeps only in-frame clones here, not all; method: immunoSEQ multiplex PCR. The sample contains 200,000 to 300,000 clones, 70% to 90% of which appear only once. The specimen was peripheral blood. The receptors shown here come from a woman in her twenties or thirties with acute or convalescent COVID-19.

This clone was observed a handful of times. The rearrangement uses TRBV9 and TRBJ2-7; D call uncertain. The CDR3 sequence is 16 residues long. Germline-derived CDR1 and CDR2 are SGDLS and YYNGEE. V shed 1 base and J shed 2 bases, with 16 bases lying between them. CDR3 region: CASSVFERSYAYEQYF. CDR3 bases: TGTGCCAGCAGCGTATTTGAACGGAGCTACGCCTACGAGCAGTACTTC. Together with reference TRBV9 and TRBJ2-7, the CDR3 gives the full variable domain: DSGVTQTPKHLITATGQRVTLRCSPRSGDLSVYWYQQSLDQGLQFLIQYYNGEERAKGNILERFSAQQFPDLHSELNLSSLELGDSALYFCASSVFERSYAYEQYFGPGTRLTVT.

This chain's CDR3 is CASSARREPGTEAFF. CDR3 nucleotide sequence: TGTGCCAGCAGCGCCCGCAGGGAACCAGGGACTGAAGCTTTCTTT. The V and J genes are TRBV9 and TRBJ1-1; a weak D match, TRBD1 (5 bases). CDR1 and CDR2 from the germline V gene are SGDLS and YYNGEE. V was pared by 3 bases and J by 5 bases, with 17 bases between. The CDR3 spans 15 residues. Combining the CDR3 with reference TRBV9 and TRBJ1-1 gives the whole variable domain DSGVTQTPKHLITATGQRVTLRCSPRSGDLSVYWYQQSLDQGLQFLIQYYNGEERAKGNILERFSAQQFPDLHSELNLSSLELGDSALYFCASSARREPGTEAFFGQGTRLTVV.

This clone was recorded a few times. The chain carries TRBV9 and TRBJ2-1; TRBD2 aligns across 8 bases. V was pared by 3 bases and J by 6 bases, with 8 bases of the junction left unmatched. Germline V gene sequence: CDR1 SGDLS, CDR2 YYNGEE. CDR3 length equals 15 residues. DNA for the CDR3: TGTGCCAGCAGCGCTAGCGGGTCTCCTGGCAATGAGCAGTTCTTC. Protein sequence: CASSASGSPGNEQFF.

The rearrangement links TRBV6-4 to TRBJ1-2, with 9 nucleotides matching TRBD1. Germline values: CDR1 MRHNA, CDR2 SNTAGT. There are 17 residues in the CDR3. V was clipped by 3 bases and J by 4 bases; unmatched bases: 12. CDR3 residues: CASSDTGGTGGIYGYTF. CDR3 nucleotide sequence: TGTGCCAGCAGTGATACAGGGGGCACAGGCGGGATCTATGGCTACACCTTC.

This chain joins TRBV29-1 and TRBJ2-6, with 7 bases that match TRBD1. CDR1 and CDR2 (germline): SQVTM, ANQGSEA. V lost 4 bases, J lost 3 bases, and 3 bases stayed unmatched. The CDR3 is made up of 14 amino acids. Here the CDR3 DNA reads TGCAGCGTTGCAGGGGGAAGTGGGGCCAACGTCCTGACTTTC. The encoded protein is CSVAGGSGANVLTF.

The V and J genes are TRBV7-2 and TRBJ1-5; 7 positions agree with TRBD1. Germline-derived CDR1 and CDR2 are SGHTA and FQGNSA. This CDR3 is built from 15 residues. The V gene end was trimmed by 7 bases and the J gene end by 0 bases; junction bases not matched to a gene: 6. CDR3 sequence: CASNGQADSNQPQHF. The CDR3 DNA reads as TGTGCCAGCAACGGACAGGCGGATAGCAATCAGCCCCAGCATTTT.

The DNA of the CDR3 is TGTGCCAGTAGATGGGTCCGGGGCCCTGCAAGGGCGGGGGAGACCCAGTACTTC. This sequence encodes CASRWVRGPARAGETQYF. V gene TRBV19 combines with J gene TRBJ2-5; maybe TRBD2 (6 bases). Germline V lookup: CDR1 LNHDA, CDR2 SQIVND (reference sequence). V was clipped by 6 bases and J by 5 bases, with 28 bases between them. The CDR3 is 18 amino acids.

The chain recombines TRBV6-6 with TRBJ2-5; D is unclear. The germline V gene has CDR1 MNHNY and CDR2 SVGAGI (reference sequence). The CDR3 is made up of 15 amino acids. The V and J ends lost 0 bases and 7 bases respectively, with 15 bases between them. The CDR3 DNA reads as TGTGCCAGCAGTTACTCGGAGATGGCCGTAGGGACCCAGTACTTC. Translating it yields CASSYSEMAVGTQYF.

The chain employs TRBV7-8 and TRBJ1-3; 8 bases map to TRBD1. The germline V gene has CDR1 SGHVS and CDR2 FQNEAQ. The CDR3 has 16 amino acids. The V and J ends lost 5 bases and 2 bases, in that order; junction bases with no gene match: 8. The CDR3 nucleotides read TGTGCCAGCAGCCTGGCCAGGGGGCTCACTGGAAACACCATATATTTT. As protein: CASSLARGLTGNTIYF. The full variable domain, in which reference TRBV7-8 and TRBJ1-3 provide the parts outside the CDR3, is GAGVSQSPRYKVAKRGQDVALRCDPISGHVSLFWYQQALGQGPEFLTYFQNEAQLDKSGLPSDRFFAERPEGSVSTLKIQRTQQEDSAVYLCASSLARGLTGNTIYFGEGSWLTVV.

The rearrangement joins TRBV5-6 to TRBJ2-2; 12 positions agree with TRBD2. Germline V gives CDR1 SGHDT, CDR2 YYEEEE. Trimming at V came to 4 bases and at J to 7 bases, leaving 8 bases not matched to a gene. This CDR3 region has 16 residues. CDR3 DNA: TGTGCCAGCAGCAACGGACTAGCGGGATTTTACGGGGAGCTGTTTTTT. Amino acids: CASSNGLAGFYGELFF.

This chain joins TRBV30 and TRBJ1-1; TRBD1 agrees at 12 bases. Germline values: CDR1 GTSNPN, CDR2 SVGIG (reference sequence). J gave up 1 base and V 8 bases, and 2 bases lay outside the gene matches. This CDR3 has 13 amino acids. The CDR3 reads CAGDRGQNTEAFF. The DNA for the CDR3 is TGTGCCGGGGACAGGGGGCAGAACACTGAAGCTTTCTTT.

This chain connects TRBV6-2 or TRBV6-3 to TRBJ2-6; the D is unclear. The ends were cut back, 4 bases at V and 4 bases at J, with 11 bases in the middle. There are 15 residues in the CDR3. Germline values: CDR1 MNHEY, CDR2 SVGEGT. CDR3 in amino acids: CASSSLWLGANVLTF. Written as DNA, the CDR3 is TGTGCCAGCAGTTCTCTTTGGCTGGGGGCCAACGTCCTGACTTTC.

This chain joins TRBV5-1 and TRBJ1-1; no firm D call. This CDR3 contains 14 residues. V dropped 0 bases and J dropped 2 bases, with 8 bases sitting between them. Per the germline V gene, CDR1 is SGHRS and CDR2 is YFSETQ. DNA for the CDR3: TGCGCCAGCAGCTTGGAGCCTGTCAACACTGAAGCTTTCTTT. This codes for CASSLEPVNTEAFF.

The chain carries TRBV7-9 and TRBJ2-6, with D perhaps TRBD1 (5 bases). The germline V gene encodes CDR1 SEHNR and CDR2 FQNEAQ (reference sequence). The germline V and J ends were trimmed by 1 base and 1 base, with 8 bases remaining between them. The length of the CDR3 is 16 residues. The CDR3 protein is CASSLVAGSGANVLTF. DNA for the CDR3: TGTGCCAGCAGCTTAGTGGCAGGGTCTGGGGCCAACGTCCTGACTTTC.

The chain combines TRBV6-6 with TRBJ2-1; D is unresolved. CDR3 length: 13 residues. Germline CDR1 MNHNY, CDR2 SVGAGI (reference sequence). Trimming pared 8 bases from V and 6 bases from J, leaving 14 bases between. Here the CDR3 DNA reads TGTGCCAGCGCCGCCTTTGGCGGCAATGAGCAGTTCTTC. Translating gives CASAAFGGNEQFF.

This clone came up once. The gene calls are TRBV6-5 and TRBJ2-5, with a possible D match to TRBD2 (5 bases). Trimming removed 6 bases from V and 1 base from J, with 6 bases in between. Germline CDR1 and CDR2: MNHEY and SVGAGI. The CDR3 loop spans 12 amino acids. In DNA form, the CDR3 reads TGTGCCAGCAGGGACTTCCAAGAGACCCAGTACTTC. It yields the protein CASRDFQETQYF.

The CDR3 DNA follows: TGTGCCAGCAGCTTAGGACTAGCGGGAGATTATGAGCAGTTCTTC. It specifies CASSLGLAGDYEQFF. V is TRBV7-7 and J is TRBJ2-1, with 12 bases that match TRBD2. The junction had 3 bases not matched to a gene; V was cut back by 1 base and J by 8 bases. Germline V gene data show CDR1 as SSHAT and CDR2 as FNYEAQ (reference sequence). The CDR3 covers 15 residues.

The chain links TRBV6-5 to TRBJ1-5, with D possibly being TRBD1 (6 bases). From germline, CDR1 is MNHEY and CDR2 SVGAGI. V dropped 7 bases and J dropped 1 base, with 14 bases sitting between them. The CDR3 is 15 amino acids. CDR3 in amino acids: CASTRTVFSNQPQHF. CDR3 DNA sequence: TGTGCCAGCACACGGACAGTTTTCAGCAATCAGCCCCAGCATTTT.

CDR3 nucleotides: TGTGCCAGCAGCAAAGAAGGTAGGACAGGGGGCTTTGCCAACGTCCTGACTTTC. Encoded protein: CASSKEGRTGGFANVLTF. The chain has TRBV21-1 and TRBJ2-6; the table's TRBD1 call for D was not verified on the DNA. TRBV21-1 is marked as a pseudogene. This CDR3 contains 18 residues.